This T cell receptor (beta chain) derives from a study of CD8 T cells in Susac syndrome. TEMRA cells underwent FACS enrichment and CD8+ and CD4+ T cells underwent negative isolation. Germline CDR1 MNHNY, CDR2 SVGAGI (reference sequence). This CDR3 is built from 14 residues. The V end was cut by 6 bases, the J end by 8 bases, with 20 bases between. Reverse transcription used about 0.45 to 1 ug RNA and random hexamers. Each CDR3 protein gets one entry after TCRdb re-called the immunoSEQ multiplex PCR reads with MiXCR. The sample contains around 200,000 distinct CDR3 sequences, roughly 94% of which appear only once.

The V and J genes are TRBV6-6 and TRBJ2-7; the D call may be TRBD1 or TRBD2 (5 bases each). The specimen was CD4+ T cells from PBMCs. This TCR derives from a human donor with Susac syndrome. CDR3 sequence: CASSTGTALLQQYF. The CDR3 DNA sequence: TGTGCCAGCAGCACCGGGACGGCCTTATTGCAGCAGTACTTC.